These 11 T cell receptor beta chains came from one sample sequenced in a study of shared clonotypes between healthy human individuals. It was CD45RO-negative cells, positively selected for CCR7, that made up naive CD8 cells, with terminally differentiated effector memory CD45RA+ cells excluded. Method: immunoSEQ multiplex PCR; TCRdb's copy keeps in-frame clones and lacks some. The table shows some 2,000,000 clones, with over 85% occurring only once. The sample consisted of naive CD8+ T cells sorted from blood. The receptor source for this set is a young man in good health.

The V gene is TRBV28, the J gene TRBJ2-5; 10 positions agree with TRBD1. Trimming at V came to 3 bases and at J to 2 bases, leaving 3 bases not matched to a gene. Germline CDR1 and CDR2: MDHEN and SYDVKM. This CDR3 region has 15 residues. CDR3: CASSFWDRGQETQYF. CDR3 nucleotide sequence: TGTGCCAGCAGTTTCTGGGACAGGGGACAAGAGACCCAGTACTTC.

V gene TRBV28 combines with J gene TRBJ2-1, with 11 bases aligning to TRBD2. CDR3 length: 16 amino acids. Germline lookup yields CDR1 MDHEN and CDR2 SYDVKM. V lost 5 bases, J lost 8 bases, and 11 bases stayed unmatched. The CDR3 reads CASSALLAGARDEQFF. CDR3 DNA: TGTGCCAGCAGTGCACTACTAGCGGGGGCCAGGGATGAGCAGTTCTTC.

This sequence joins TRBV27 and TRBJ2-7; D might be TRBD1 (6 bases). Germline values: CDR1 MNHEY, CDR2 SMNVEV (reference sequence). This CDR3 comprises 15 residues. The germline V and J ends were trimmed by 0 bases and 0 bases, with 9 bases remaining between them. The CDR3 coding sequence is TGTGCCAGCAGTTTATCTATGACAGGCTCCTACGAGCAGTACTTC. The encoded protein is CASSLSMTGSYEQYF.

This sequence joins TRBV7-2 and TRBJ2-5; 11 nucleotides agree with TRBD2. CDR3 length: 14 residues. V lost 5 bases, J lost 5 bases, and 4 bases stayed unmatched. CDR1 is SGHTA, CDR2 FQGNSA, per germline. CDR3 amino acids: CASSPWTSGETQYF. CDR3 sequence (DNA): TGTGCCAGCAGCCCCTGGACTAGCGGGGAGACCCAGTACTTC. The full variable domain, with the rest looked up from reference TRBV7-2 and TRBJ2-5, is GAGVSQSPSNKVTEKGKDVELRCDPISGHTALYWYRQSLGQGLEFLIYFQGNSAPDKSGLPSDRFSAERTGGSVSTLTIQRTQQEDSAVYLCASSPWTSGETQYFGPGTRLLVL.

Worth noting for this clone: Within the sample, other DNA sequences also encode this same CDR3. The rearrangement links TRBV27 to TRBJ2-7, with D maybe TRBD2 (6 bases). V was shortened by 4 bases and J by 2 bases, with 9 bases between the two germline ends. Germline V CDR1 and CDR2: MNHEY, SMNVEV (reference sequence). CDR3 size: 13 residues. The CDR3 protein is CASSSGGPYEQYF. The CDR3 DNA reads as TGTGCCAGCAGTTCCGGGGGACCCTACGAGCAGTACTTC.

Remarks on this clone: The sample carries other DNA sequences with the same CDR3. The chain is built from TRBV6-5 and TRBJ1-5, with D perhaps TRBD1 (5 bases). The germline gives CDR1 MNHEY, CDR2 SVGAGI. Trimming cost V 6 bases and J 1 base, with 10 bases left between them. The CDR3 is 14 amino acids. CDR3 region: CASSSGDSNQPQHF. The DNA of the CDR3 is TGTGCCAGCAGCTCGGGGGACAGCAATCAGCCCCAGCATTTT.

This clone has a single count. This same CDR3 is encoded by further DNA sequences in the sample. The chain employs TRBV4-1 and TRBJ2-7; TRBD2 matches 7 bases. V trimming: 1 base; J trimming: 1 base; junction bases outside the gene matches: 4. Per germline, CDR1 MGHRA and CDR2 YSYEKL. The CDR3 contains 15 residues. The CDR3 spells CASSQGLAVSYEQYF. Written as DNA, the CDR3 is TGCGCCAGCAGCCAAGGCCTAGCGGTGTCCTACGAGCAGTACTTC.

The chain combines TRBV5-1 with TRBJ1-4; 7 bases match TRBD1. This CDR3 spans 15 amino acids. The trim removed 0 bases at V and 4 bases at J, leaving 3 bases unmatched. Germline-derived CDR1 and CDR2 are SGHRS and YFSETQ. CDR3 sequence: CASSLEGQLNEKLFF. Written as DNA, the CDR3 is TGCGCCAGCAGCTTGGAGGGACAGCTTAATGAAAAACTGTTTTTT.

The V and J genes are TRBV20-1 and TRBJ2-1; 7 nucleotides line up with TRBD1. The CDR3 runs to 11 residues. Trimming cost V 3 bases and J 14 bases; bases outside gene matches: 7. From germline, CDR1 is DFQATT and CDR2 SNEGSKA (reference sequence). The CDR3 spells CSASYVDREFF. CDR3 nucleotide sequence: TGCAGTGCTAGTTATGTCGACAGGGAGTTCTTC.

Concerning this clone: Other nucleotide sequences in the sample specify the same CDR3. The gene calls are TRBV28 and TRBJ2-1, with D perhaps matching TRBD1 or TRBD2 (5 bases each). Per germline, CDR1 MDHEN and CDR2 SYDVKM. CDR3 length: 13 residues. V shed 6 bases and J shed 4 bases, with 10 bases lying between them. The CDR3 reads CASRGTAYNEQFF. CDR3 DNA sequence: TGTGCCAGCAGGGGGACGGCATACAATGAGCAGTTCTTC.

The chain has TRBV6-1 and TRBJ1-6; D remains ambiguous. The CDR3 has 15 amino acids. From germline, CDR1 is MNHNS and CDR2 SASEGT. V lost 7 bases, J lost 0 bases, and 10 bases lay in between. CDR3 sequence (DNA): TGTGCCAGCACCGGACGGAGCTCCTATAATTCACCCCTCCACTTT. Protein: CASTGRSSYNSPLHF.